The 24 T cell receptor beta chains below come from one sample, sequenced in a study of blood T cell repertoires in COVID-19. Sequenced by immunoSEQ multiplex PCR; TCRdb stores in-frame clones only, minus some. The profile shows 75,000 to 95,000 clones, more than 75% of them singletons. The specimen sequenced was peripheral blood. These receptors were collected from a human donor in a cohort sampled during active COVID-19.

The chain carries TRBV28 and TRBJ1-2; tentative D call: TRBD1 (5 bases). The germline V gene has CDR1 MDHEN and CDR2 SYDVKM. Deletions cut 4 bases from V and 3 bases from J, with 12 bases between. The CDR3 runs to 14 residues. CDR3 sequence: CASSSSGDYYGYTF. The DNA for the CDR3 is TGTGCCAGCAGTTCCTCGGGGGATTACTATGGCTACACCTTC.

Only one count was recorded for this clone. The gene calls are TRBV11-2 and TRBJ2-3; 8 bases align to TRBD2. The CDR3 spans 15 residues. Trimming at V came to 6 bases and at J to 2 bases, leaving 7 bases not matched to a gene. The V gene's germline CDR1 is SGHAT and CDR2 FQNNGV. Here the CDR3 reads CASRPPGLDTDTQYF. In nucleotides, the CDR3 is TGTGCCAGCAGACCACCGGGACTAGACACAGATACGCAGTATTTT.

The chain couples TRBV10-3 to TRBJ2-3, with D tentatively TRBD1 (5 bases). Germline CDR1 and CDR2: ENHRY and SYGVKD. There are 14 residues in the CDR3. Trimming took 3 bases from V and 1 from J, leaving 8 bases between them. The CDR3 DNA reads as TGTGCCATCAGTGAAGGGGTCGGCACAGATACGCAGTATTTT. Protein sequence: CAISEGVGTDTQYF.

The chain employs TRBV18 and TRBJ2-3; 12 positions match TRBD2. This CDR3 is built from 18 residues. The V segment lost 1 base and the J segment 0 bases; nucleotides outside the gene matches: 5. CDR1 and CDR2 from the germline V gene are KGHSH and LQKENI. As DNA, the CDR3 is TGTGCCAGCTCACCACGACTAGCGGGAGAGTGGAGCACAGATACGCAGTATTTT. Amino acids: CASSPRLAGEWSTDTQYF.

The chain employs TRBV30 and TRBJ1-2, with TRBD1 matching 8 bases. This CDR3 is 16 amino acids long. Germline V gives CDR1 GTSNPN, CDR2 SVGIG (reference sequence). Trimming at V came to 2 bases and at J to 4 bases, leaving 12 bases not matched to a gene. CDR3 DNA sequence: TGTGCCTGGAGTCTACCCCGGACAGGGCGACGCTATGGCTACACCTTC. This translates into CAWSLPRTGRRYGYTF.

The chain recombines TRBV19 with TRBJ2-1; D not resolved. The length of the CDR3 is 14 residues. Germline CDR1 is LNHDA and CDR2 is SQIVND (reference sequence). V shed 2 bases and J shed 4 bases, with 9 bases lying between them. As DNA, the CDR3 is TGTGCCAGTAGTATAAAACAGTTTTACAATGAGCAGTTCTTC. It yields the protein CASSIKQFYNEQFF.

Turning to this clone: In the same sample, other DNA sequences code for this CDR3. The chain is built from TRBV12-5 and TRBJ2-2, with D maybe TRBD2 (5 bases). The germline CDR1 and CDR2 sequences are LGHNT and FRNRAP. This CDR3 spans 15 amino acids. V was shortened by 0 bases and J by 4 bases, with 9 bases between the two germline ends. CDR3 loop: CASGLVLRGTGELFF. CDR3 coding DNA: TGTGCTAGTGGTTTGGTGCTTCGGGGCACCGGGGAGCTGTTTTTT. The entire variable domain, with the rest obtained from reference TRBV12-5 and TRBJ2-2, is as follows: DARVTQTPRHKVTEMGQEVTMRCQPILGHNTVFWYRQTMMQGLELLAYFRNRAPLDDSGMPKDRFSAEMPDATLATLKIQPSEPRDSAVYFCASGLVLRGTGELFFGEGSRLTVL.

The chain has TRBV24-1 and TRBJ2-5, with TRBD2 identical over 11 bases. This CDR3 comprises 17 residues. The ends lost 4 bases at V and 5 bases at J; junction bases unmatched: 11. Looked up from germline, CDR1 is KGHDR and CDR2 is SFDVKD. The CDR3 DNA reads as TGTGCCACCAGTGAACCTGGGACTAGCGGAGGGGCGGAGACCCAGTACTTC. This encodes CATSEPGTSGGAETQYF.

The CDR3: CASSSTRQGLSAGNTIYF. As DNA, the CDR3 is TGTGCCAGCAGCTCGACACGACAGGGACTCTCTGCCGGAAACACCATATATTTT. The V and J genes are TRBV9 and TRBJ1-3; 7 bases are a match to TRBD1. CDR1 SGDLS and CDR2 YYNGEE come from the germline V gene. This CDR3 is built from 18 residues. V lost 4 bases and J lost 4; bases outside the gene matches: 17.

This clone has a single count. The V gene is TRBV28, the J gene TRBJ2-3; the D gene is possibly TRBD2 (6 bases). CDR1 MDHEN and CDR2 SYDVKM come from the germline V gene. Between the trimmed V and J ends, which lost 4 bases and 13 bases, there was a span of 12 bases. CDR3 length: 11 residues. The CDR3 DNA reads as TGTGCCAGCAGTTCCCGGGACTCGGAGTATTTT. Translating it yields CASSSRDSEYF.

CDR3 residues: CASSSSGGKTDTQYF. The CDR3 DNA reads as TGTGCCAGCAGCTCTAGCGGGGGTAAAACAGATACGCAGTATTTT. V gene TRBV6-5 combines with J gene TRBJ2-3; 10 nucleotides line up with TRBD2. V lost 6 bases, J lost 3 bases, and 6 bases stayed unmatched. The CDR3 has 15 residues. The germline V gene has CDR1 MNHEY and CDR2 SVGAGI.

The chain carries TRBV5-4 and TRBJ2-1; 9 positions agree with TRBD2. CDR3 length: 17 amino acids. CDR1 is SGHNT, CDR2 YYREEE, per germline (reference sequence). V shed 4 bases, J shed 1 base, and the junction held 9 bases outside the gene matches. In DNA, the CDR3 is TGTGCCAGCAGCCCCAGACTAGCGGCCCCTTCCTACAATGAGCAGTTCTTC. It codes for CASSPRLAAPSYNEQFF.

The count of this clone is one. The chain has TRBV5-1 and TRBJ2-5; a possible D gene is TRBD2 (6 bases). CDR1 SGHRS and CDR2 YFSETQ come from the germline V gene. The CDR3 is made up of 13 amino acids. V dropped 5 bases and J dropped 5 bases, with 13 bases sitting between them. In DNA form, the CDR3 reads TGCGCCAGCAGTACGGGAGATGGGGAGACCCAGTACTTC. Protein sequence: CASSTGDGETQYF.

The chain joins TRBV2 to TRBJ1-1; D may be TRBD1 (6 bases). Between the trimmed V and J ends, which lost 5 bases and 0 bases, there was a span of 13 bases. CDR1 is SNHLY, CDR2 FYNNEI, per germline. This CDR3 spans 15 amino acids. The DNA of the CDR3 is TGTGCCAGCAGTCCCCCCACAGGGATGAACACTGAAGCTTTCTTT. Its translation is CASSPPTGMNTEAFF.

V usage is TRBV10-3 and J usage is TRBJ2-7, with D possibly TRBD1 on 5 matching bases. V was shortened by 6 bases and J by 5 bases, with 8 bases between the two germline ends. Germline V gene lookup returns CDR1 ENHRY and CDR2 SYGVKD. CDR3 size: 11 residues. CDR3 residues: CAIRGHHEQYF. The CDR3 DNA sequence: TGTGCCATCAGGGGGCACCACGAGCAGTACTTC.

V is TRBV28 and J is TRBJ2-5; TRBD1 might be the D (7 bases). The germline CDR1 and CDR2 sequences are MDHEN and SYDVKM. The CDR3 contains 13 residues. Deletions cut 5 bases from V and 5 bases from J, with 12 bases between. CDR3 nucleotide sequence: TGTGCCAGCAGTCCAGGGGGGCTGGAGACCCAGTACTTC. Translated: CASSPGGLETQYF. The whole variable domain, filled in from reference TRBV28 and TRBJ2-5, reads DVKVTQSSRYLVKRTGEKVFLECVQDMDHENMFWYRQDPGLGLRLIYFSYDVKMKEKGDIPEGYSVSREKKERFSLILESASTNQTSMYLCASSPGGLETQYFGPGTRLLVL.

This sequence joins TRBV11-1 and TRBJ2-2; the D is unclear. CDR1 and CDR2 (germline): SGHAT, FQDESV (reference sequence). Trimming removed 5 bases from V and 1 base from J, with 2 bases in between. There are 12 residues in the CDR3. As DNA, the CDR3 is TGTGCCAGCAGCCTGAACACCGGGGAGCTGTTTTTT. Its protein is CASSLNTGELFF.

V usage is TRBV2 and J usage is TRBJ1-1, with a weak D call TRBD1 (6 bases). The CDR3 extends over 14 amino acids. Trimming shortened V by 6 bases and J by 2 bases, and 13 bases separated the two germline ends. The germline CDR1 and CDR2 sequences are SNHLY and FYNNEI. The CDR3 spells CASRTDRRNTEAFF. CDR3 nucleotides: TGTGCCAGCAGGACGGACAGAAGAAACACTGAAGCTTTCTTT.

V usage is TRBV24-1 and J usage is TRBJ2-5; TRBD2 aligns across 16 bases. Germline values: CDR1 KGHDR, CDR2 SFDVKD. CDR3 length: 17 amino acids. V lost 2 bases to trimming and J lost 5 bases; unmatched junction nucleotides: 4. The CDR3 DNA reads TGTGCCACCAGTGATTACGGGACTAGCGGGAGGGCGGAGACCCAGTACTTC. It codes for CATSDYGTSGRAETQYF.

J is TRBJ2-7 and V is TRBV3-1 (or the pseudogene TRBV3-2); no clear D gene. CDR3 length: 14 amino acids. Trimming took off 0 bases at V and 4 bases at J, with 10 bases between the two ends. The germline CDR1 and CDR2 sequences are LGHDT and YNNKEL (reference sequence). In nucleotides, the CDR3 is TGTGCCAGCAGCCAAGATCCTAACTTGTACGAGCAGTACTTC. It specifies CASSQDPNLYEQYF.

V usage is TRBV29-1 and J usage is TRBJ2-1; weak D call: TRBD1 (6 bases). Germline lookup yields CDR1 SQVTM and CDR2 ANQGSEA. Trimming took off 2 bases at V and 3 bases at J, with 29 bases between the two ends. The CDR3 totals 20 residues. The DNA for the CDR3 is TGCAGCGTTGAAAAACAGGGTGGAACTTCGGTCATGGGGTTCTACAATGAGCAGTTCTTC. This codes for CSVEKQGGTSVMGFYNEQFF.

J is TRBJ2-7 and V is TRBV14; 10 bases align to TRBD2. Germline V CDR1 and CDR2: SGHDN, FVKESK. Losses at the gene ends were 0 bases for V and 5 bases for J; bases not matched to a gene: 1. The CDR3 extends over 14 amino acids. The CDR3 coding sequence is TGTGCCAGCAGCCAAGAACTAGCGGGGCACGAGCAGTACTTC. This sequence encodes CASSQELAGHEQYF.

The CDR3 region has the DNA TGTGCCAGCAGGGTCAGGGGTGACGGTCAGCCCCAGCATTTT. Encoded protein: CASRVRGDGQPQHF. The V call is TRBV2, the J call TRBJ1-5, with D perhaps matching TRBD1 (6 bases). CDR1 is SNHLY, CDR2 FYNNEI, per germline. The length of the CDR3 is 14 residues. The ends were cut back, 6 bases at V and 6 bases at J, with 15 bases in the middle.

The chain joins TRBV28 to TRBJ1-5; a weak D match, TRBD1 (6 bases). Germline V CDR1 and CDR2: MDHEN, SYDVKM. The germline V and J ends were trimmed by 3 bases and 1 base, with 10 bases remaining between them. The CDR3 has 15 amino acids. The CDR3 nucleotides read TGTGCCAGCAGTTTTGGGCAGGGGAGCAATCAGCCCCAGCATTTT. This translates into CASSFGQGSNQPQHF.